The present T cell receptor (beta chain) was sequenced within a study of T-cell reconstitution after alpha-beta-depleted transplantation in children. TCRbeta library construction was performed incorporating unique molecular identifiers. TCRdb reanalysed the PCR reads using MiXCR and keeps one entry per CDR3 protein. In the table there are hundreds of thousands of distinct CDR3 sequences, 10% to 15% of which are singletons. Trimming shortened V by 7 bases and J by 0 bases, and 22 bases separated the two germline ends. Germline CDR1 and CDR2: LGHNA and YSLEER. CDR3 length: 17 amino acids. The study's findings and limits: T-cell counts and diversity at one year post-transplant came mainly from newly produced T cells. Expanded graft clones numbering several hundred reportedly gave rise to alpha-beta T cells about two months after transplant. The study traced high day-60 TCRbeta diversity in some patients to surviving recipient T cells and thymic progenitors.

This clonotype showed up just a few times. Antigen: not known. The chain recombines TRBV4-3 with TRBJ2-7; D is possibly TRBD2 (5 bases). The sequencing used PBMCs, mostly from graft donor cells, collected 360 days after TCRalphabeta/CD19-depleted stem cell transplant. The source of this sequence is a male patient younger than 18 who had a stem cell transplant for acute myeloid leukemia, so the T cells may come from the graft donor. The CDR3 protein is CASNAPRIGSLSYEQYF. CDR3 DNA sequence: TGCGCCAGCAACGCCCCGAGGATTGGGAGTCTCTCCTACGAGCAGTACTTC.